The clone carrying this T cell receptor beta chain was recorded many times. Sorted libraries used some 1 million CD4+ or CD8+ T cells. TCRdb redid the calling of the 5' RACE reads with MiXCR, one entry per CDR3 protein. The sample records approximately 50,000 distinct CDR3 sequences, around 5.3% being singletons. The data are from a study of neurological immune-mediated disorders. In germline, CDR1 is SGHAT, CDR2 FQNNGV. Losses at the gene ends were 3 bases for V and 2 bases for J; bases not matched to a gene: 3. CDR3 size: 14 residues. The chain employs TRBV11-2 and TRBJ2-7, with 8 bases lining up with TRBD1. The receptor's source is a woman under 30 with multiple sclerosis. The specimen sequenced was CD4+ T cells from blood. The CDR3 bases are TGTGCCAGCAGCTTCGGACAGGGTCCCTACGAGCAGTACTTC. This translates into CASSFGQGPYEQYF.